This entry lists 21 T cell receptor beta chains sequenced from one sample in a study of shared clonotypes between healthy human individuals (dated by TCRdb to the early 2020s). Library creation used the immunoSEQ multiplex PCR assay. TCRdb limited this immuneACCESS table to in-frame rearrangements with V and J called. A share of clones is missing; checked studies link under half to unresolved V genes, and the rest is unexplained. A total of about 1.5 million clones appear in this sample, about 96% of them only once. The ten largest clones capture roughly 1.1% of the sample. The sample comprised naive CD4+ T cells sorted from blood. The label giving this sample's cell subset or site can be read as: CD45RA+ positively selected. The receptors originated from a man between 25 and 39 years old in good health.

The CDR3 DNA sequence: TGTGCCAGCAGGGGACCTGGGAATGAGCAGTTCTTC. The encoded protein is CASRGPGNEQFF. This chain connects TRBV9 to TRBJ2-1; tentatively, D is TRBD1 or TRBD2 (5 bases each). Germline assignment: CDR1 SGDLS and CDR2 YYNGEE. The CDR3 is 12 amino acids. Trimming left V 5 bases short and J 7 bases short, with 10 bases between.

As regards this clone: Other nucleotide sequences in the sample specify the same CDR3. The gene calls are TRBV9 and TRBJ2-3; D remains unclear. The CDR3 contains 14 residues. CDR1 and CDR2 from the germline V gene are SGDLS and YYNGEE. With 0 bases removed from V and 2 bases from J, the gap between germline ends came to 7 bases. CDR3 protein: CASSVVGNTDTQYF. The CDR3 DNA sequence: TGTGCCAGCAGCGTAGTGGGCAACACAGATACGCAGTATTTT. Filled out from reference TRBV9 and TRBJ2-3, the complete variable domain reads DSGVTQTPKHLITATGQRVTLRCSPRSGDLSVYWYQQSLDQGLQFLIQYYNGEERAKGNILERFSAQQFPDLHSELNLSSLELGDSALYFCASSVVGNTDTQYFGPGTRLTVL.

The J gene is TRBJ1-5, the V gene TRBV7-8, with unresolved D. The CDR3 consists of 13 residues. The germline gives CDR1 SGHVS, CDR2 FQNEAQ. Trimming left V 1 base short and J 4 bases short, with 5 bases between. As DNA, the CDR3 is TGTGCCAGCAGCTTAGTCGAGAATCAGCCCCAGCATTTT. It is translated as CASSLVENQPQHF.

Comment on this clone: The sample holds other DNA sequences that translate to the same CDR3. The rearrangement uses TRBV30 and TRBJ2-1; 13 positions agree with TRBD2. This CDR3 contains 15 residues. V dropped 4 bases and J dropped 4; count of bases not matched to a gene: 4. The germline CDR1 and CDR2 sequences are GTSNPN and SVGIG (reference sequence). The CDR3 DNA is TGTGCCTGGACTAGACTAGCGGGAGGTTACAATGAGCAGTTCTTC. It specifies CAWTRLAGGYNEQFF.

The rearrangement links TRBV21-1 to TRBJ2-1; whether TRBD2, the table's D call, matches the DNA was not checked. TRBV21-1 is a pseudogene locus. The CDR3 has 17 amino acids. The CDR3 region has the DNA TGTGCCAGCAGCAAAAGGACTAGCGGGGATACGTACAATGAGCAGTTCTTC. It yields the protein CASSKRTSGDTYNEQFF.

This chain uses TRBV9 with TRBJ1-5, with D uncertain. Germline loops: CDR1 SGDLS, CDR2 YYNGEE. The CDR3 covers 15 residues. The ends were cut back, 0 bases at V and 1 base at J, with 8 bases in the middle. CDR3 nucleotide sequence: TGTGCCAGCAGCGTAGGGGTGGGGAGCAATCAGCCCCAGCATTTT. This translates into CASSVGVGSNQPQHF.

The V gene is TRBV5-1, the J gene TRBJ2-3, with D perhaps TRBD1 (5 bases). Trimming removed 1 base at V and 4 bases at J, with 10 bases between. Germline V gene lookup returns CDR1 SGHRS and CDR2 YFSETQ. The CDR3 loop spans 14 amino acids. CDR3 sequence: CASSLLWGPDTQYF. As DNA, the CDR3 is TGCGCCAGCAGCTTGCTATGGGGCCCAGATACGCAGTATTTT.

This clone was found once. V is TRBV18 and J is TRBJ2-2; D is undetermined. V was shortened by 5 bases and J by 2 bases, with 24 bases between the two germline ends. The CDR3 spans 19 residues. From germline, CDR1 is KGHSH and CDR2 LQKENI. CDR3: CASSSIYRDPAFNTGELFF. The CDR3 coding sequence is TGTGCCAGCTCATCCATATATAGAGACCCCGCCTTTAACACCGGGGAGCTGTTTTTT.

This CDR3 is CASASGSEETQYF. CDR3 coding DNA: TGTGCCAGCGCTAGCGGGAGCGAAGAGACCCAGTACTTC. The chain couples TRBV28 to TRBJ2-5, with 10 bases lining up with TRBD2. Germline assignment: CDR1 MDHEN and CDR2 SYDVKM. There are 13 residues in the CDR3. The ends lost 8 bases at V and 3 bases at J; junction bases unmatched: 3.

This clone showed up just a few times. V and J are TRBV7-6 and TRBJ2-2; no firm D call. Trimming stripped 5 bases from V and 2 bases from J, with 6 bases between. In germline, CDR1 is SGHVS, CDR2 FNYEAQ. The CDR3 sequence is 13 residues long. The CDR3 DNA is TGTGCCAGCAGCAAGTCTAACACCGGGGAGCTGTTTTTT. Translating gives CASSKSNTGELFF.

A single count supports this clone. The chain joins TRBV16 to TRBJ1-2; 9 bases match TRBD1. Germline values: CDR1 KGHSY, CDR2 FQNENV. Trimming took 2 bases from V and 4 from J; bases not matched to a gene: 5. The CDR3 is made up of 15 amino acids. The CDR3 region has the DNA TGTGCCAGCAGCCAACCGGGACAGGGCAGCTATGGCTACACCTTC. Translated: CASSQPGQGSYGYTF.

CDR3 sequence (DNA): TGCGCCAGCAGCACTGGGACCGTCTACTACGAGCAGTACTTC. Protein product: CASSTGTVYYEQYF. The V gene is TRBV5-1, the J gene TRBJ2-7; D tentatively reads TRBD1 or TRBD2 (5 bases each). This CDR3 spans 14 amino acids. Germline V lookup: CDR1 SGHRS, CDR2 YFSETQ. V lost 4 bases, J lost 3 bases, and 14 bases lay in between.

This clone was seen a single time. CDR3 in amino acids: CASSRNLAGNTIYF. CDR3 coding DNA: TGTGCCAGCAGCCGCAATCTGGCTGGAAACACCATATATTTT. The chain couples TRBV11-2 to TRBJ1-3; no firm D call. The CDR3 consists of 14 residues. The germline V gene encodes CDR1 SGHAT and CDR2 FQNNGV. V lost 5 bases, J lost 2 bases, and 10 bases lay in between.

This clone was recorded only once. The same CDR3 can be traced to other DNA sequences in this sample. V and J are TRBV14 and TRBJ2-1, with 9 bases lining up with TRBD2. Germline loops: CDR1 SGHDN, CDR2 FVKESK. CDR3 length: 15 amino acids. The ends lost 1 base at V and 2 bases at J; junction bases unmatched: 0. The CDR3 nucleotides are TGTGCCAGCAGCCAAGTAGCGGGGGCCTACAATGAGCAGTTCTTC. Protein product: CASSQVAGAYNEQFF.

The chain joins TRBV4-3 to TRBJ2-7; no reliable D call. The V end was cut by 4 bases, the J end by 9 bases, with 16 bases between. Germline CDR1 LGHNA, CDR2 YSLEER. The CDR3 is 13 residues long. CDR3 residues: CASSPTLFKVQYF. The DNA of the CDR3 is TGCGCCAGCAGCCCTACTCTCTTCAAGGTGCAGTACTTC.

A single count supports this clone. J is TRBJ2-7 and V is TRBV6-1; 9 bases line up with TRBD1. From germline, CDR1 is MNHNS and CDR2 SASEGT. The J segment lost 5 bases and the V segment lost 6 bases, leaving 5 bases of the junction unmatched. This CDR3 region has 13 residues. CDR3 in DNA: TGTGCCAGCAGGGGACAGGGATCCGACGAGCAGTACTTC. Translation: CASRGQGSDEQYF.

The CDR3: CASSLALGQGRGYTF. CDR3 nucleotide sequence: TGTGCCAGCAGCTTAGCGCTAGGACAGGGCCGTGGCTACACCTTC. The chain is built from TRBV7-8 and TRBJ1-2, with 8 nucleotides matching TRBD1. Germline values: CDR1 SGHVS, CDR2 FQNEAQ. V shed 0 bases, J shed 7 bases, and the junction held 7 bases outside the gene matches. This CDR3 region has 15 residues. Looking up the rest from reference TRBV7-8 and TRBJ1-2 gives the full variable domain: GAGVSQSPRYKVAKRGQDVALRCDPISGHVSLFWYQQALGQGPEFLTYFQNEAQLDKSGLPSDRFFAERPEGSVSTLKIQRTQQEDSAVYLCASSLALGQGRGYTFGSGTRLTVV.

The chain has TRBV7-9 and TRBJ2-3; no clear D. Germline lookup yields CDR1 SEHNR and CDR2 FQNEAQ (reference sequence). The V gene lost 5 bases and the J gene lost 4 bases, with 7 bases spanning the gap. The CDR3 is 12 amino acids. The CDR3, as DNA: TGTGCCAGCAGCATTACAGCAGATACGCAGTATTTT. Translated: CASSITADTQYF. Full variable domain (remainder filled in from reference TRBV7-9 and TRBJ2-3): DTGVSQNPRHKITKRGQNVTFRCDPISEHNRLYWYRQTLGQGPEFLTYFQNEAQLEKSRLLSDRFSAERPKGSFSTLEIQRTEQGDSAMYLCASSITADTQYFGPGTRLTVL.

This chain joins TRBV7-2 and TRBJ2-1; D possibly uses TRBD1 or TRBD2 (5 bases each). This CDR3 is built from 14 residues. Germline values: CDR1 SGHTA, CDR2 FQGNSA. Trimming pared 6 bases from V and 0 bases from J, leaving 9 bases between. This CDR3 is CASRPGASYNEQFF. The CDR3 DNA sequence: TGTGCCAGCAGACCCGGGGCCTCCTACAATGAGCAGTTCTTC.

V gene TRBV2 combines with J gene TRBJ2-7, with D perhaps matching TRBD1 (5 bases). In germline, CDR1 is SNHLY, CDR2 FYNNEI. The CDR3 is 12 residues long. The V end was cut by 2 bases, the J end by 7 bases, with 9 bases between. CDR3 region: CASSEQGAEQYF. The CDR3 bases are TGTGCCAGCAGTGAACAGGGTGCGGAGCAGTACTTC.

This chain joins TRBV10-3 and TRBJ2-2, with TRBD2 identical over 9 bases. V was pared by 4 bases and J by 1 base, with 7 bases of the junction left unmatched. This CDR3 is 17 amino acids long. CDR1 and CDR2 (germline): ENHRY, SYGVKD. The DNA of the CDR3 is TGTGCCATCAGTGCCCCGGGACTAGCTATGAACACCGGGGAGCTGTTTTTT. Protein product: CAISAPGLAMNTGELFF.